The 3 T cell receptor beta chains in this list originate from one sample, sequenced in a study of T cell responses to AZD1222 COVID-19 vaccine. Profiled with immunoSEQ multiplex PCR; TCRdb holds only in-frame clones, not every one. This repertoire shows 130,000 to 150,000 clones, 85% to 90% found once; its top ten account for 1.5% to 2%. The specimen was peripheral blood, collected on day 0 of AZD1222 vaccination. The source of these receptors is an adult in good health.

The chain recombines TRBV2 with TRBJ2-5, with D maybe TRBD2 (6 bases). The CDR3 spans 15 residues. Germline V gene lookup returns CDR1 SNHLY and CDR2 FYNNEI. The germline V and J ends were trimmed by 0 bases and 5 bases, with 13 bases remaining between them. The CDR3: CASSEAAGIQETQYF. The CDR3 nucleotides are TGTGCCAGCAGTGAAGCGGCGGGGATCCAGGAGACCCAGTACTTC.

This clone was detected once. The chain employs TRBV7-9 and TRBJ1-4; no clear D gene. There are 13 residues in the CDR3. V was shortened by 3 bases and J by 7 bases, with 9 bases between the two germline ends. Germline CDR1 and CDR2: SEHNR and FQNEAQ (reference sequence). CDR3 sequence: CASSFGLTEKLFF. In DNA, the CDR3 is TGTGCCAGCAGCTTCGGTCTGACTGAAAAACTGTTTTTT.

The rearrangement links TRBV2 to TRBJ1-2; D uncertain. Germline V gives CDR1 SNHLY, CDR2 FYNNEI. Trimming stripped 4 bases from V and 6 bases from J, with 12 bases between. The length of the CDR3 is 13 residues. The CDR3: CASSGVAGDGYTF. The CDR3, as DNA: TGTGCCAGCAGTGGCGTAGCTGGGGATGGCTACACCTTC.